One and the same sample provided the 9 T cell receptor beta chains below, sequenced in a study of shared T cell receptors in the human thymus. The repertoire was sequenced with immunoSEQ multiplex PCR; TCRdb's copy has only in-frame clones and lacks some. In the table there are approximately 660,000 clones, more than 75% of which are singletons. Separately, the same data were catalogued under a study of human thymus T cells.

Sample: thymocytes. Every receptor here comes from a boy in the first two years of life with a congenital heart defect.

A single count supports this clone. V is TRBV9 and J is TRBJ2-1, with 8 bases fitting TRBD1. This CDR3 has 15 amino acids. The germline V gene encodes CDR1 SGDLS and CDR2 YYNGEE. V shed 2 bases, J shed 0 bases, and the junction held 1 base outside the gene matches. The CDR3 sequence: CASSVTGGSYNEQFF. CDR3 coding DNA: TGTGCCAGCAGCGTCACAGGGGGCTCCTACAATGAGCAGTTCTTC.

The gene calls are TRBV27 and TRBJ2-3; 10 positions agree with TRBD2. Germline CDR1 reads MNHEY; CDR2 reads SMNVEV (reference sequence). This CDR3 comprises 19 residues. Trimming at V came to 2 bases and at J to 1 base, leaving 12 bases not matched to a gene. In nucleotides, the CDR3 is TGTGCCAGCAGTTTACTTTGGCTAGCGGGAGTTGGAGGCACAGATACGCAGTATTTT. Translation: CASSLLWLAGVGGTDTQYF.

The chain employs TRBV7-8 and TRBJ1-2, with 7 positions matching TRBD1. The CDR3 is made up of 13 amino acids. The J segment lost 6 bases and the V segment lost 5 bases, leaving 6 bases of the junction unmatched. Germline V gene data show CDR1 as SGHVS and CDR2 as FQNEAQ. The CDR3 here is CASSQRTGNGYTF. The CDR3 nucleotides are TGTGCCAGCAGCCAACGGACAGGAAATGGCTACACCTTC.

CDR3 sequence reads: CASSQRGLRAGERGGTEAFF. CDR3 sequence (DNA): TGCGCCAGCAGCCAAAGGGGCCTTAGGGCAGGGGAACGGGGCGGCACTGAAGCTTTCTTT. The genes are TRBV4-3 and TRBJ1-1, with D perhaps TRBD1 (6 bases). The V gene lost 2 bases and the J gene lost 4 bases, with 29 bases spanning the gap. From germline, CDR1 is LGHNA and CDR2 YSLEER. CDR3 length: 20 amino acids.

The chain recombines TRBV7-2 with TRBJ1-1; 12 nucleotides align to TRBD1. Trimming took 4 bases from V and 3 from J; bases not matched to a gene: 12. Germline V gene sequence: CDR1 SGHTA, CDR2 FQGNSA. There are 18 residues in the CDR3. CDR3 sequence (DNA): TGTGCCAGCAGCTGGCCCCGGGGGACAGGGGGCTGGGACACTGAAGCTTTCTTT. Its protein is CASSWPRGTGGWDTEAFF.

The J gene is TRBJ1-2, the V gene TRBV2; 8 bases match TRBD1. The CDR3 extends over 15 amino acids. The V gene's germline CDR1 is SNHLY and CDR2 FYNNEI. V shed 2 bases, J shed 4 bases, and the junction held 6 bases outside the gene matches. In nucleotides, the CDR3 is TGTGCCAGCAGTGAAATGGACAGGGAGCCCTATGGCTACACCTTC. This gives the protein CASSEMDREPYGYTF.

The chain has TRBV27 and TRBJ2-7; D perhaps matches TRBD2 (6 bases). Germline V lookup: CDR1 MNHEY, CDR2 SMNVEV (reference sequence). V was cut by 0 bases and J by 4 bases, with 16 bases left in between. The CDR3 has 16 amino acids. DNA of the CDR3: TGTGCCAGCAGTTTATCGGGGCAAGGGGCGGGATACGAGCAGTACTTC. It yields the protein CASSLSGQGAGYEQYF.

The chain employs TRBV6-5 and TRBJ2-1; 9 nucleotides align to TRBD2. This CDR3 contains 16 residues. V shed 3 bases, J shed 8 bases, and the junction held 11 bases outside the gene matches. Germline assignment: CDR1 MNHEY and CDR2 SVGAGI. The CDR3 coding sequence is TGTGCCAGCAGTTATGACGGGCTAGCGGGACTGCATGAGCAGTTCTTC. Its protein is CASSYDGLAGLHEQFF.

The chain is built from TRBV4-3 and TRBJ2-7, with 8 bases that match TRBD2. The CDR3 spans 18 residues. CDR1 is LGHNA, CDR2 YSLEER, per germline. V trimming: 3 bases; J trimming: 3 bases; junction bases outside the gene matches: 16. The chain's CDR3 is CASSHQPPSRREVYEQYF. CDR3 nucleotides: TGCGCCAGCAGCCACCAACCCCCCTCCCGGCGGGAGGTCTACGAGCAGTACTTC.